This T cell receptor (beta chain) was sequenced for a study of OX40 agonist ivuxolimab in advanced cancers. Sequenced by immunoSEQ multiplex PCR; TCRdb stores in-frame clones only, minus some. The table lists more than 95,000 clones, approximately 94% of them singletons. CDR1 is SGHRS, CDR2 YFSETQ, per germline. Trimming removed 1 base from V and 10 bases from J, with 15 bases in between. The length of the CDR3 is 14 residues. This TCR derives from an adult with an advanced solid tumor such as melanoma, head and neck, liver or kidney cancer. This chain connects TRBV5-1 to TRBJ2-1; perhaps TRBD1 as D (5 bases). The sample in question was CD4+ or CD8+ T cells sorted from blood, obtained in a trial of the OX40 agonist ivuxolimab. CDR3 in amino acids: CASSLSTGSGEQFF. The CDR3 DNA reads TGCGCCAGCAGCTTGAGCACGGGTTCAGGGGAGCAGTTCTTC. Supplemented by reference TRBV5-1 and TRBJ2-1, the full variable domain reads KAGVTQTPRYLIKTRGQQVTLSCSPISGHRSVSWYQQTPGQGLQFLFEYFSETQRNKGNFPGRFSGRQFSNSRSEMNVSTLELGDSALYLCASSLSTGSGEQFFGPGTRLTVL.